These 12 T cell receptor beta chains were sequenced from one sample in a study of radiation and T cells in renal cell carcinoma. The table came from immunoSEQ multiplex PCR; TCRdb's copy has only in-frame clones and leaves some out. The sample lists about 140,000 clones, around four fifths seen once, with around 21% in the top ten. Time point described: baseline pretreatment blood. Treatment given: 15 Gy SBRT to primary tumor, nephrectomy 4 weeks later. This sample comprised blood, obtained from a patient whose treatment included radiotherapy and nephrectomy. The receptors were gathered from a woman in her forties or fifties with renal cell carcinoma.

The V and J genes are TRBV6-5 and TRBJ2-1, with 10 bases fitting TRBD2. V was clipped by 3 bases and J by 6 bases; unmatched bases: 5. CDR1 is MNHEY and CDR2 is SVGAGI in the germline V gene. The CDR3 runs to 15 residues. The CDR3 loop is CASSYLAGAVNEQFF. CDR3 DNA sequence: TGTGCCAGCAGTTATCTAGCGGGGGCCGTCAATGAGCAGTTCTTC.

The chain links TRBV6-6 to TRBJ2-7; possible D gene TRBD1, 6 bases. Trimming shortened V by 7 bases and J by 0 bases, and 13 bases separated the two germline ends. The CDR3 is made up of 14 amino acids. Germline assignment: CDR1 MNHNY and CDR2 SVGAGI (reference sequence). Here the CDR3 DNA reads TGTGCCAGCACCGCTACAGGGAACTCCTACGAGCAGTACTTC. This gives the protein CASTATGNSYEQYF.

This clone occurred a few times. The gene calls are TRBV4-1 and TRBJ1-1, with TRBD1 as a possible D gene (5 bases). V was shortened by 4 bases and J by 8 bases, with 11 bases between the two germline ends. The CDR3 runs 12 residues. Germline CDR1 reads MGHRA; CDR2 reads YSYEKL. The CDR3 region is CASSLPRGEAFF. The CDR3 bases are TGCGCCAGCAGCCTCCCGAGGGGAGAAGCTTTCTTT.

This chain connects TRBV19 to TRBJ2-7; maybe TRBD1 (6 bases). Germline V gives CDR1 LNHDA, CDR2 SQIVND (reference sequence). The ends were cut back, 5 bases at V and 5 bases at J, with 10 bases in the middle. The CDR3 contains 12 residues. Here the CDR3 reads CASSEGVNEQYF. Here the CDR3 DNA reads TGTGCCAGTAGTGAGGGGGTCAACGAGCAGTACTTC.

This clone occurred once. V and J are TRBV5-4 and TRBJ2-7; tentatively, D is TRBD1 (6 bases). The V and J ends lost 3 bases and 3 bases respectively, with 10 bases between them. Germline assignment: CDR1 SGHNT and CDR2 YYREEE (reference sequence). The CDR3 has 13 residues. CDR3: CASSYTGLYEQYF. The CDR3 DNA sequence: TGTGCCAGCAGCTATACAGGGCTCTACGAGCAGTACTTC.

The V gene is TRBV18, the J gene TRBJ1-2; 9 bases fit TRBD1. Per germline, CDR1 KGHSH and CDR2 LQKENI. The CDR3 has 15 residues. The J segment lost 0 bases and the V segment lost 6 bases, leaving 5 bases of the junction unmatched. The CDR3 nucleotides are TGTGCCAGCTCCGCGGGACAGGGCCCTAACTATGGCTACACCTTC. This translates into CASSAGQGPNYGYTF.

The chain couples TRBV7-8 to TRBJ1-2; perhaps TRBD1 as D (5 bases). The germline V gene has CDR1 SGHVS and CDR2 FQNEAQ. There are 15 residues in the CDR3. V lost 3 bases and J 5 bases, leaving 16 bases between the germline ends. CDR3 sequence reads: CASSFSGDGGYGYTF. CDR3 DNA sequence: TGTGCCAGCAGCTTTTCGGGGGACGGGGGGTATGGCTACACCTTC.

The chain carries TRBV15 and TRBJ1-1; D might be TRBD1 (5 bases). Trimming removed 0 bases from V and 7 bases from J, with 12 bases in between. Germline V gives CDR1 LNHNV, CDR2 YYDKDF (reference sequence). The CDR3 is made up of 14 amino acids. The CDR3 region is CATSRDPRVGEAFF. CDR3 nucleotides: TGTGCCACCAGCAGAGATCCCAGGGTAGGTGAAGCTTTCTTT.

The chain uses TRBV10-1 and TRBJ2-3; 14 bases map to TRBD2. The CDR3 covers 17 residues. The trim removed 8 bases at V and 5 bases at J, leaving 12 bases unmatched. CDR1 WNHNN and CDR2 SYGVQD come from the germline V gene (reference sequence). CDR3 in amino acids: CASAGTSGGERGDTQYF. The CDR3 DNA reads TGCGCCAGCGCAGGGACTAGCGGGGGCGAACGGGGAGATACGCAGTATTTT.

The chain employs TRBV5-1 and TRBJ1-1, with D unresolved. V was clipped by 2 bases and J by 8 bases, with 19 bases between them. The germline V gene encodes CDR1 SGHRS and CDR2 YFSETQ. CDR3 length: 15 residues. DNA for the CDR3: TGCGCCAGCAGCTTCAGCGACCCTCACACCGCGGAAGCTTTCTTT. Its protein is CASSFSDPHTAEAFF.

The V gene is TRBV9, the J gene TRBJ1-4, with D possibly matching TRBD1 (6 bases). The CDR3 is 15 amino acids. Germline-derived CDR1 and CDR2 are SGDLS and YYNGEE. V lost 0 bases to trimming and J lost 5 bases, with 11 bases between them. The CDR3 protein is CASSVVGQRNEKLFF. Written as DNA, the CDR3 is TGTGCCAGCAGCGTAGTGGGACAAAGGAATGAAAAACTGTTTTTT.

This sequence joins TRBV4-1 and TRBJ2-7, with a possible D match to TRBD2 (5 bases). V dropped 3 bases and J dropped 0 bases, with 15 bases sitting between them. The germline V gene has CDR1 MGHRA and CDR2 YSYEKL. CDR3 length: 16 amino acids. The chain's CDR3 is CASSHMDSFNSYEQYF. CDR3 DNA sequence: TGCGCCAGCAGCCACATGGACTCTTTCAACTCCTACGAGCAGTACTTC.